These 17 T cell receptor beta chains share one sample of origin, sequenced in a study of post-analysis software for immune sequencing data. Included in the TCR beta cDNA libraries were unique molecular identifiers. Via MiXCR, TCRdb re-called the PCR reads, giving one row per CDR3 protein. The sample records about 260,000 distinct CDR3 sequences, roughly a third being singletons. For these receptors, no antigen is known. Study-wide points: Controls had lower frequencies than patients of roughly five TRBV segments, which included TRBV5-6, TRBV5-1 and TRBV20-1.

The specimen sequenced was blood. The receptor set was obtained from a girl aged 10-17 years with multiple sclerosis.

Only a few counts were recorded for this clonotype. This clone may be a read error of a much larger clone one base away. The V and J genes are TRBV10-3 and TRBJ1-2, with 9 bases lining up with TRBD1. Germline values: CDR1 ENHRY, CDR2 SYGVKD. This CDR3 comprises 14 residues. This CDR3 reads CTISGTGGPAGYTF. CDR3 bases: TGTACCATCAGTGGTACAGGGGGCCCGGCGGGCTACACCTTC.

The table lists this clonotype with a count of one. The V call is TRBV20-1, the J call TRBJ1-2; D gene unclear. V lost 1 base, J lost 3 bases, and 9 bases lay in between. Looked up from germline, CDR1 is DFQATT and CDR2 is SNEGSKA (reference sequence). This CDR3 is 13 amino acids long. The CDR3 bases are TGCAGTGCTAGAGGATCGGGCTACTATGGCTACACCTTC. As protein: CSARGSGYYGYTF.

This clonotype was picked up a small number of times. V usage is TRBV29-1 and J usage is TRBJ1-5; D unclear. V lost 7 bases and J 5 bases, leaving 18 bases between the germline ends. In germline, CDR1 is SQVTM, CDR2 ANQGSEA. CDR3 size: 14 residues. CDR3 DNA sequence: TGCAGCGCCGCCGTCAGCTCGCTCCATCAGCCCCAGCATTTT. Its protein is CSAAVSSLHQPQHF. Together with reference TRBV29-1 and TRBJ1-5, the CDR3 gives the full variable domain: SAVISQKPSRDICQRGTSLTIQCQVDSQVTMMFWYRQQPGQSLTLIATANQGSEATYESGFVIDKFPISRPNLTFSTLTVSNMSPEDSSIYLCSAAVSSLHQPQHFGDGTRLSIL.

This clonotype was picked up many times. The chain joins TRBV6-6 to TRBJ2-5; 8 positions agree with TRBD2. CDR3 length: 13 residues. Germline V lookup: CDR1 MNHNY, CDR2 SVGAGI (reference sequence). V shed 8 bases, J shed 7 bases, and the junction held 9 bases outside the gene matches. The CDR3, as DNA: TGTGCCAGCGGGGCGGGGGGCCAGGGGACCCAGTACTTC. Amino acids: CASGAGGQGTQYF.

V and J are TRBV5-1 and TRBJ2-7, with 8 bases aligning to TRBD2. The V gene end was trimmed by 4 bases and the J gene end by 2 bases; junction bases not matched to a gene: 8. Germline V gene data show CDR1 as SGHRS and CDR2 as YFSETQ. CDR3 length equals 15 residues. The CDR3 DNA reads as TGCGCCAGCAGCCTGAACCCGGGACTAGCCTACGAGCAGTACTTC. Translating gives CASSLNPGLAYEQYF.

In its sample, this clonotype was seen many times. V usage is TRBV19 and J usage is TRBJ1-1; a possible D gene is TRBD1 (6 bases). This CDR3 has 12 amino acids. The germline gives CDR1 LNHDA, CDR2 SQIVND (reference sequence). V was shortened by 6 bases and J by 3 bases, with 8 bases between the two germline ends. The CDR3 sequence: CASRRQDTEAFF. The CDR3 DNA is TGTGCCAGTAGAAGACAGGACACTGAAGCTTTCTTT.

In its sample, this clonotype was seen many times. The chain has TRBV10-3 and TRBJ1-1; no firm D call. V gave up 0 bases and J gave up 0 bases, with 5 bases separating them. Germline V gene data show CDR1 as ENHRY and CDR2 as SYGVKD. CDR3 length: 14 amino acids. CDR3 nucleotides: TGTGCCATCAGTGAGTCACGGATGAACACTGAAGCTTTCTTT. This translates into CAISESRMNTEAFF.

The genes are TRBV5-1 and TRBJ1-1; D not certain. From germline, CDR1 is SGHRS and CDR2 YFSETQ. V lost 0 bases and J 4 bases, leaving 10 bases between the germline ends. The CDR3 loop spans 14 amino acids. CDR3 nucleotide sequence: TGCGCCAGCAGCTTGGCATGGGGTGGCACTGAAGCTTTCTTT. It specifies CASSLAWGGTEAFF.

This clonotype has just a few counts. Being one base from a much bigger clone, this may be a read error. The gene calls are TRBV6-1 and TRBJ1-5; D is perhaps TRBD1 (5 bases). Looked up from germline, CDR1 is MNHNS and CDR2 is SASEGT. CDR3 length: 15 residues. Trimming stripped 0 bases from V and 4 bases from J, with 10 bases between. The CDR3 DNA reads TGTGCCAGCAGTGAAGCGGGACGGCAAAATCAGCCCCAGCATTTT. Encoded protein: CASSEAGRQNQPQHF.

On this clonotype: Since a much larger clone is just one base distant, this may be a read error. This chain connects TRBV20-1 to TRBJ2-3, with 10 bases that match TRBD1. In germline, CDR1 is DFQATT, CDR2 SNEGSKA (reference sequence). The CDR3 sequence is 15 residues long. In nucleotides, the CDR3 is TGCAGTGCTAGGGGGGACAGGGGAGGAACAGATGCGCAGTATTTT. Translation gives CSARGDRGGTDAQYF.

With respect to this clonotype: Sequence at one end of the junction differs from germline and may be a read error. The CDR3 nucleotides are TGCAGTGCTAGAGATCATCTGGAGGGACCTCTTGGCACAGATATGCAGTATTTT. It yields the protein CSARDHLEGPLGTDMQYF. The rearrangement uses TRBV20-1 and TRBJ2-3; TRBD2 might be the D (6 bases). Germline V gene lookup returns CDR1 DFQATT and CDR2 SNEGSKA (reference sequence). The CDR3 runs to 18 residues.

This clonotype was detected many times. This chain uses TRBV6-2 or TRBV6-3 with TRBJ2-4; no clear D. The CDR3 has 17 residues. CDR1 and CDR2 from the germline V gene are MNHEY and SVGEGT. Trimming removed 7 bases at V and 0 bases at J, with 19 bases between. CDR3 coding DNA: TGTGCCAGCATAAGGGATGGGCGGTCACTAGCCAAAAACATTCAGTACTTC. Protein: CASIRDGRSLAKNIQYF.

To note about this clonotype: A much larger clone differs by one base, so this may be a read error. The chain has TRBV29-1 and TRBJ1-1, with D possibly matching TRBD1 (5 bases). Trimming took off 2 bases at V and 1 base at J, with 11 bases between the two ends. The length of the CDR3 is 14 residues. The germline V gene encodes CDR1 SQVTM and CDR2 ANQGSEA. Here the CDR3 reads CSVENQGENTEAFF. The CDR3, as DNA: TGCAGCGTTGAAAATCAAGGGGAGAACACTGAAGCTTTCTTT.

This clonotype occurred many times. The V and J genes are TRBV6-5 and TRBJ2-7; D remains ambiguous. Germline assignment: CDR1 MNHEY and CDR2 SVGAGI. The CDR3 sequence is 12 residues long. The germline V and J ends were trimmed by 6 bases and 2 bases, with 8 bases remaining between them. The CDR3 is CASRNGPYEQYF. The CDR3 DNA reads as TGTGCCAGCAGGAACGGGCCCTACGAGCAGTACTTC.

In this sample, this clonotype turned up many times. The chain employs TRBV2 and TRBJ2-3, with 12 bases lining up with TRBD2. Trimming at V came to 6 bases and at J to 1 base, leaving 5 bases not matched to a gene. CDR1 SNHLY and CDR2 FYNNEI come from the germline V gene. This CDR3 contains 16 residues. The CDR3 reads CASRALAGGRTDTQYF. The CDR3 DNA sequence: TGTGCCAGCAGGGCTCTAGCGGGGGGGCGCACAGATACGCAGTATTTT.

This clonotype was seen a few times. This chain uses TRBV25-1 with TRBJ1-6, with 9 bases fitting TRBD1. CDR1 is MGHDK, CDR2 SYGVNS, per germline. CDR3 length: 16 residues. V shed 2 bases, J shed 7 bases, and the junction held 6 bases outside the gene matches. The CDR3 DNA is TGTGCCAGCAGTGAAAGTTTAGGGACAGGGAATTCACCCCTCCACTTT. Protein product: CASSESLGTGNSPLHF.

In the case of this clonotype: Just one base apart from a much larger clone, this may be a read error. The rearrangement links TRBV5-5 to TRBJ2-1, with D unclear. The CDR3 sequence is 15 residues long. Germline-derived CDR1 and CDR2 are SGHKS and YYEKEE (reference sequence). CDR3: CAGSLGEQPYNEQFF. The CDR3 region has the DNA TGTGCCGGCAGCTTGGGTGAACAACCGTACAATGAGCAGTTCTTC.